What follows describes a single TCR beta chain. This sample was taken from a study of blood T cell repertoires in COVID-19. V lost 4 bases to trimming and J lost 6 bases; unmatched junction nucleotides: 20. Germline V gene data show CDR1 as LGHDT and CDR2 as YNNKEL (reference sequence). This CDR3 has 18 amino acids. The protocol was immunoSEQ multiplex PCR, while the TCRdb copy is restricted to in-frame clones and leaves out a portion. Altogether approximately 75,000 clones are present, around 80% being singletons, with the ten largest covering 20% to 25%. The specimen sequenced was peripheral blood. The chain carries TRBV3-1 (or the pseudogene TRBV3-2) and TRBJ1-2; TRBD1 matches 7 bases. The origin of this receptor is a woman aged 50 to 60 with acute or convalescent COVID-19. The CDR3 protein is CASSLRGSVGQNKDGYTF. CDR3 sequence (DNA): TGTGCCAGCAGCCTAAGAGGCTCTGTGGGACAGAATAAGGATGGCTACACCTTC.